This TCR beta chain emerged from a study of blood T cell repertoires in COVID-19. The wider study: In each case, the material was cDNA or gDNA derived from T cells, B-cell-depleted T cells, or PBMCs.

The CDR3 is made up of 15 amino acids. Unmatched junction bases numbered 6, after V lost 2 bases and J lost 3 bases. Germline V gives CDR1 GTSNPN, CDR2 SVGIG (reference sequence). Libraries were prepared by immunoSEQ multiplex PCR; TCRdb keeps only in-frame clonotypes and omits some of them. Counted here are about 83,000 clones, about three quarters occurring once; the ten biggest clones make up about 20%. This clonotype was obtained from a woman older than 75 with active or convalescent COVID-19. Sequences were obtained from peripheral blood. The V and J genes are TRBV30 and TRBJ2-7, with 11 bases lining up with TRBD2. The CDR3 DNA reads TGTGCCTGGAGTATAGCGGGGGGGCACTTCTACGAGCAGTACTTC. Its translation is CAWSIAGGHFYEQYF.